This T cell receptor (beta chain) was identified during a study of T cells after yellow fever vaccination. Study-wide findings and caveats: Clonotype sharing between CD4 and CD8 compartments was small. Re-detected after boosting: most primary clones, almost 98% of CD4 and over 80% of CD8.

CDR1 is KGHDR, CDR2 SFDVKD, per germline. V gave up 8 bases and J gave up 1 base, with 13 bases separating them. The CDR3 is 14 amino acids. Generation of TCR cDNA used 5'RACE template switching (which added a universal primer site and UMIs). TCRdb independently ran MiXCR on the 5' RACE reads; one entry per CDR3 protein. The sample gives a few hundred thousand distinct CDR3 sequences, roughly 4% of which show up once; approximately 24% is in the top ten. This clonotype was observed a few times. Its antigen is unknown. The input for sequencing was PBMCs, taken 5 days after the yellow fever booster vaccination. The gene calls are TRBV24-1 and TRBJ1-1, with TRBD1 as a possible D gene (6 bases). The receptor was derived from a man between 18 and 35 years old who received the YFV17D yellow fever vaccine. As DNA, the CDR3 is TGTGCCACCACCCCGGGACACCAGAACACTGAAGCTTTCTTT. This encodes CATTPGHQNTEAFF.